This is a list of T cell receptor beta chains from one sample in a study of blood T cell repertoires in COVID-19. Generated by immunoSEQ multiplex PCR, the TCRdb table keeps only in-frame clones and is missing some. The sample lists 50,000 or so clones, 80% to 90% occurring once. Input material: peripheral blood. The source is a man aged 50-60 years with acute or convalescent COVID-19. The CDR3 runs from the conserved cysteine through the conserved F or W. Where a row states a size, it is once, few, many or the class of an expanded clone; other rows omit it.

J gene: TRBJ2-7
clone size: -
V gene: TRBV5-4
CDR3 protein: CASSPRTGSSAEQYF

J gene: TRBJ2-3
clone size: -
V gene: TRBV30
CDR3 protein: CAWSVLPGTSAITDTQYF

J gene: TRBJ1-1
clone size: few
V gene: TRBV27
CDR3 protein: CASSLSTGEAFF

J gene: TRBJ2-2
clone size: -
V gene: TRBV2
CDR3 protein: CASSGTSGGAAGELFF

J gene: TRBJ2-1
clone size: -
V gene: TRBV29-1
CDR3 protein: CSVEAVAYNEQFF

J gene: TRBJ2-1
clone size: -
V gene: TRBV5-1
CDR3 protein: CASSLERIYNEQFF

J gene: TRBJ1-2
clone size: -
V gene: TRBV9
CDR3 protein: CASSAEEGQGNTYGYTF

J gene: TRBJ2-5
clone size: -
V gene: TRBV6-2/TRBV6-3
CDR3 protein: CASSYSLGYGTQYF

J gene: TRBJ2-5
clone size: -
V gene: TRBV27
CDR3 protein: CASSTRPGQQYQETQYF

J gene: TRBJ2-1
clone size: -
V gene: TRBV5-1
CDR3 protein: CASSLVASGGAFEQFF

J gene: TRBJ2-6
clone size: -
V gene: TRBV6-6
CDR3 protein: CASRLAGDGANVLTF

J gene: TRBJ1-2
clone size: -
V gene: TRBV19
CDR3 protein: CATSPGTGYYGYTF

J gene: TRBJ2-7
clone size: -
V gene: TRBV19
CDR3 protein: CASSVTGNAYEQYF

J gene: TRBJ2-6
clone size: -
V gene: TRBV18
CDR3 protein: CASSPRFDISGANVLTF

J gene: TRBJ2-3
clone size: -
V gene: TRBV7-9
CDR3 protein: CASSLGTGTQAGDTQYF

J gene: TRBJ2-5
clone size: -
V gene: TRBV7-9
CDR3 protein: CASSFGGGGPETQYF

J gene: TRBJ2-7
clone size: few
V gene: TRBV20-1
CDR3 protein: CSASLAGGRRSSYEQYF

J gene: TRBJ2-2
clone size: -
V gene: TRBV19
CDR3 protein: CASSTWGAGVTGELFF

J gene: TRBJ2-7
clone size: -
V gene: TRBV6-5
CDR3 protein: CASSRGSYEQYF

J gene: TRBJ2-7
clone size: -
V gene: TRBV19
CDR3 protein: CAVTLQGCSYEQYF

J gene: TRBJ2-3
clone size: -
V gene: TRBV19
CDR3 protein: CASSIDPGGLTDTQYF

J gene: TRBJ1-3
clone size: -
V gene: TRBV3-1/TRBV3-2
CDR3 protein: CASSQEAGTGNTIYF

J gene: TRBJ2-7
clone size: -
V gene: TRBV27
CDR3 protein: CASSLSRTSGSYEQYF

J gene: TRBJ1-1
clone size: -
V gene: TRBV29-1
CDR3 protein: CSVELTEAFF

J gene: TRBJ2-1
clone size: -
V gene: TRBV7-2
CDR3 protein: CASSPFSGAYNEQFF

J gene: TRBJ2-7
clone size: -
V gene: TRBV7-3
CDR3 protein: CASRTWTGNPYEQYF

J gene: TRBJ2-2
clone size: -
V gene: TRBV6-5
CDR3 protein: CASSYLQGLNSGELFF

J gene: TRBJ1-5
clone size: -
V gene: TRBV19
CDR3 protein: CASSISRGNQPQHF